The clone carrying this T cell receptor beta chain was detected a few times. The antigen is unknown. CDR1 MDHEN and CDR2 SYDVKM come from the germline V gene. CDR3 length: 14 amino acids. The V gene lost 6 bases and the J gene lost 11 bases, with 21 bases spanning the gap. The data derive from a study of T-cell reconstitution after alpha-beta-depleted transplantation in children. General study points: At the one-year point after transplant, T-cell counts and TCRbeta diversity were found to come mostly from T cells that had been newly produced. At day 60, the high TCRbeta diversity found in some patients originated from recipient T cells and thymic progenitors that had survived. Expanded graft clones, several hundred of them, were reportedly the source of alpha-beta T cells about two months after transplant.

This sample's TCRbeta library carried unique molecular identifier barcodes. From the PCR reads, TCRdb called clonotypes with MiXCR, one entry per CDR3 protein. The profile shows about 350,000 distinct CDR3 sequences, around 15% of them singletons. This specimen was PBMCs, mostly from graft donor cells, taken 360 days after TCRalphabeta/CD19-depleted stem cell transplant. This chain uses TRBV28 with TRBJ2-3; D possibly uses TRBD1 or TRBD2 (5 bases each). The TCR originated in a male patient between 2 and 10 years old who had a stem cell transplant for acute lymphoblastic leukemia, so the T cells may come from the graft donor. The CDR3 sequence is CASSPHSTIRGQYF. The CDR3 DNA reads TGTGCCAGCAGCCCACACTCGACTATAAGGGGGCAGTATTTT.